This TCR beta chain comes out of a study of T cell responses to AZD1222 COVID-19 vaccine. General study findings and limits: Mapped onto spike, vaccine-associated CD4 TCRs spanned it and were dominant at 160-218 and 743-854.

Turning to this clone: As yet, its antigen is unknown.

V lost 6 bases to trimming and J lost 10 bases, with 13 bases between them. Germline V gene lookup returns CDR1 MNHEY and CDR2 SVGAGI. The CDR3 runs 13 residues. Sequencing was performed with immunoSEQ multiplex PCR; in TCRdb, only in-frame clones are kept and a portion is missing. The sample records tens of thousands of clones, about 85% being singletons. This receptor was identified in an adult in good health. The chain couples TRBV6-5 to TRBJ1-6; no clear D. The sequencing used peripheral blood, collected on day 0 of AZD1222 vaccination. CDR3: CASSRPFGSPLHF. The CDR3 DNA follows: TGTGCCAGCAGCCGACCGTTCGGCTCACCCCTCCACTTT.